This record covers a single T cell receptor beta chain. Germline V CDR1 and CDR2: SGDLS, YYNGEE. The CDR3 loop spans 13 amino acids. V gave up 3 bases and J gave up 6 bases, with 13 bases separating them. This sample is part of a study of regulatory T cells in long-lasting Graves disease. Regarding time point: newly diagnosed GD, antithyroid drugs for less than 3 months. After RNA was extracted from PBMCs, the TCR library was made from it. Libraries of TCR beta came from iRepertoire HTBI primers plus Arm-PCR of CDR3 regions. Via MiXCR, TCRdb re-called the multiplex PCR reads, giving one row per CDR3 protein. The sample records approximately 390,000 distinct CDR3 sequences, roughly 16% being singletons. The data also belong to a second study, concerning T cells in Graves' hyperthyroidism and ophthalmopathy.

The material sequenced was peripheral blood mononuclear cells (PBMCs), taken at new diagnosis, from a patient treated with antithyroid drugs. The clonotype originates from a woman aged 18-29 years with Graves disease. The V and J genes are TRBV9 and TRBJ2-7; possibly TRBD2 for D (6 bases). CDR3 bases: TGTGCCAGCAGCGACAGCGGAGGGGTCGAGCAGTACTTC. It yields the protein CASSDSGGVEQYF. Based on the CDR3 plus reference TRBV9 and TRBJ2-7, the full variable domain is DSGVTQTPKHLITATGQRVTLRCSPRSGDLSVYWYQQSLDQGLQFLIQYYNGEERAKGNILERFSAQQFPDLHSELNLSSLELGDSALYFCASSDSGGVEQYFGPGTRLTVT.